This T cell receptor (beta chain) originates from a study of blood T cell repertoires in COVID-19. Study-level background: Sites in the United States, Italy and Spain provided acute and convalescent COVID-19 samples.

The V segment lost 5 bases and the J segment 2 bases; nucleotides outside the gene matches: 2. The CDR3 extends over 14 amino acids. The germline CDR1 and CDR2 sequences are MNHNY and SVGAGI (reference sequence). In the original analysis: Amplification of reference gene primers provided the estimated nucleated cell counts. Here immunoSEQ multiplex PCR was the method, and the copy in TCRdb shows in-frame clones only, minus some. V and J calls and clone size follow that table, whereas D and trimming were derived from the DNA. The table records about 100,000 clones, approximately 90% of them present only once.

This chain joins TRBV6-6 and TRBJ1-3; 8 bases match TRBD1. This receptor was obtained from a man in his sixties with acute or convalescent COVID-19. What was sequenced was peripheral blood. This chain's CDR3 is CASSTTGAGNTIYF. The CDR3 nucleotides are TGTGCCAGCAGTACGACAGGGGCTGGAAACACCATATATTTT.